This is a list of T cell receptor beta chains from one sample in a study of Ad26.COV2.S vaccination and SARS-CoV-2 variants. Here immunoSEQ multiplex PCR was the method, and the copy in TCRdb shows in-frame clones only, minus some. The profile covers roughly 380,000 clones, with roughly 90% appearing a single time and about 3.6% taken by the ten largest. Source: peripheral blood, taken in a trial of Ad26.COV2.S vaccine versus placebo. These receptors all come from a person aged 18-60 years who received the Ad26.COV2.S COVID-19 vaccine or a placebo. CDR3s include the opening cysteine and the closing phenylalanine or tryptophan. The D gene is left open where the match is weak. Size values are once, few and many counts, or a class for expanded clones, and some rows have none.

TRBD2,TRBV28,-,15,TRBJ2-2,TGTGCCAGCAGTTTAGGCGGGGGGGCGTCTGGGGAGCTGTTTTTT,CASSLGGGASGELFF
-,TRBV10-3,-,14,TRBJ2-7,TGTGCCACCTCGACTAACAGGGCTTCCTACGAGCAGTACTTC,CATSTNRASYEQYF
-,TRBV28,-,14,TRBJ1-2,TGTGCCAGCAGTTTGAGGGTCTCTCGTTATGGCTACACCTTC,CASSLRVSRYGYTF
TRBD1,TRBV10-2,-,13,TRBJ1-1,TGCGCCAGCAGCCGGGACAGGGGAACTGAAGCTTTCTTT,CASSRDRGTEAFF
-,TRBV7-9,-,12,TRBJ2-7,TGTGCCAGCAGCTTAGGGTCGCAGGAGCAGTACTTC,CASSLGSQEQYF
-,TRBV3-1/TRBV3-2,-,17,TRBJ2-2,TGTGCCAGCAGCCAAGACGGTTGGGGGGCGAGGACCGGGGAGCTGTTTTTT,CASSQDGWGARTGELFF
TRBD2,TRBV6-4,-,15,TRBJ2-4,TGTGCCAGCAGTGACTCGAGCGGGGGGGGAAACATTCAGTACTTC,CASSDSSGGGNIQYF
TRBD1,TRBV7-2,-,17,TRBJ1-1,TGTGCCAGCAGCCCCCGGGACAGGGGATCTTTGGGGACTGAAGCTTTCTTT,CASSPRDRGSLGTEAFF
TRBD1,TRBV3-1/TRBV3-2,once,15,TRBJ1-3,TGTGCCAGCAGCCAGAGTATAGGGACAGGGAACACCATATATTTT,CASSQSIGTGNTIYF
-,TRBV6-4,-,13,TRBJ2-1,TGTGCCAGCAGTGCGACTGCCTACAATGAGCAGTTCTTC,CASSATAYNEQFF
-,TRBV27,-,15,TRBJ1-2,TGTGCCAGCAGTCCAACCGGACCTTTTGGTGGTGGCTACACCTTC,CASSPTGPFGGGYTF
-,TRBV7-2,-,15,TRBJ1-4,TGTGCCAGCAGCTTAGCGGGGGGCGATGTTGGAAAACTGTTTTTT,CASSLAGGDVGKLFF
-,TRBV21-1,once,16,TRBJ2-7,TGTGCCAGCAGCAAAGCAAGACACCCGGACCCCTACGAGCAGTACTTC,CASSKARHPDPYEQYF
TRBD1,TRBV6-6,-,14,TRBJ1-6,TGTGCCAGCAGTTCACAGGGGGTAGAGAGTCCCCTCCACTTT,CASSSQGVESPLHF
-,TRBV4-3,-,17,TRBJ2-1,TGCGCCAGCAGCCAAGTAGGGGGGGGTCGCTCCTACAATGAGCAGTTCTTC,CASSQVGGGRSYNEQFF
-,TRBV30,-,14,TRBJ1-1,TGTGCCTGGAGGGAGACAGGTGGGAACACTGAAGCTTTCTTT,CAWRETGGNTEAFF
TRBD2,TRBV4-3,-,18,TRBJ2-3,TGCGCCAGCAGCCCGACCATACTGACTAGCGGGAACACAGATACGCAGTATTTT,CASSPTILTSGNTDTQYF
-,TRBV20-1,-,13,TRBJ1-2,TGCAGTGCTAGTTCTCCCCCCCCACCGGGCTACACCTTC,CSASSPPPPGYTF
-,TRBV27,-,15,TRBJ2-2,TGTGCCAGCAGTTCAACAGGGACGAACACCGGGGAGCTGTTTTTT,CASSSTGTNTGELFF
-,TRBV19,-,13,TRBJ2-1,TGTGCCAGTAATAGCAGGGGTCCGGGTGAGCAGTTCTTC,CASNSRGPGEQFF
TRBD1,TRBV11-2,-,16,TRBJ1-2,TGTGCCAGCAGCTTAGATGGCCGGACAGGGGACTATGGCTACACCTTC,CASSLDGRTGDYGYTF
-,TRBV6-2/TRBV6-3,-,15,TRBJ2-4,TGTGCCAGCAGCGTCGGGATACTAGCCAAAAACATTCAGTACTTC,CASSVGILAKNIQYF
-,TRBV7-2,once,14,TRBJ1-5,TGTGCCAGCAGCTTAGTTGCGGGGAATCAGCCCCAGCATTTT,CASSLVAGNQPQHF
TRBD1,TRBV11-2,-,16,TRBJ2-3,TGTGCCAGCAGCTTAGATGGCGACAGGGTGGCAGATACGCAGTATTTT,CASSLDGDRVADTQYF
-,TRBV4-2,-,15,TRBJ2-5,TGTGCCAGCAGCCAAGATGGGCAGCTTCAAGAGACCCAGTACTTC,CASSQDGQLQETQYF
-,TRBV5-1,once,13,TRBJ1-1,TGCGCCAGCAGCCCGTCGATAGGGACTGAAGCTTTCTTT,CASSPSIGTEAFF
-,TRBV3-1/TRBV3-2,-,15,TRBJ1-2,TGTGCCAGCAGCCAAGGCCGGACAGCTGGCTATGGCTACACCTTC,CASSQGRTAGYGYTF
-,TRBV30,-,13,TRBJ1-2,TGTGCCTGGAGTGCAGGGAAACATTATGGCTACACCTTC,CAWSAGKHYGYTF
-,TRBV21-1,few,15,TRBJ1-2,TGTGCCAGCCCCACGGGGGGGCCCCCTATCTATGGCTACACCTTC,CASPTGGPPIYGYTF
-,TRBV9,-,16,TRBJ2-3,TGTGCCAGCAGCGTAGGTGGGGGGACGAGCACAGATACGCAGTATTTT,CASSVGGGTSTDTQYF
-,TRBV7-8,-,15,TRBJ1-5,TGTGCCAGCAGCTTAGTCACCAGTAGCAATCAGCCCCAGCATTTT,CASSLVTSSNQPQHF
-,TRBV27,-,11,TRBJ2-3,TGTGCCAGCAGTTTTTCAGATACGCAGTATTTT,CASSFSDTQYF
-,TRBV4-2,once,15,TRBJ1-2,TGTGCCAGCAGCCAAGATGGGTGGGACAACTATGGCTACACCTTC,CASSQDGWDNYGYTF
TRBD1,TRBV7-9,-,14,TRBJ2-2,TGTGCCAGCAGCCAGACGACAGGGTCCGGGGAGCTGTTTTTT,CASSQTTGSGELFF
TRBD1,TRBV19,-,17,TRBJ1-5,TGTGCCAGTAGTCGACAGGGGGCTGGGAATAGCAATCAGCCCCAGCATTTT,CASSRQGAGNSNQPQHF
-,TRBV28,-,16,TRBJ2-1,TGTGCCAGCAGTGTCAAATCCAAAATCTCCTACAATGAGCAGTTCTTC,CASSVKSKISYNEQFF
TRBD1,TRBV6-5,-,15,TRBJ1-5,TGTGCCAGCCGAACGACAGGGGGGAACAATCAGCCCCAGCATTTT,CASRTTGGNNQPQHF
-,TRBV7-2,-,15,TRBJ2-2,TGTGCCAGCAGCTTAATACGGGATTCGAACGGGGAGCTGTTTTTT,CASSLIRDSNGELFF
TRBD1,TRBV3-1/TRBV3-2,-,15,TRBJ2-4,TGTGCCAGCAGCCCGACAGGGGACGGGTGGGACATTCAGTACTTC,CASSPTGDGWDIQYF
-,TRBV5-1,-,16,TRBJ2-2,TGCGCCAGCAGCTCCCAAGGACAAAGCATCACCGGGGAGCTGTTTTTT,CASSSQGQSITGELFF
-,TRBV6-5,-,12,TRBJ1-6,TGTGCCAGCAACACGGCGGCATCACCCCTCCACTTT,CASNTAASPLHF
TRBD1,TRBV19,-,14,TRBJ1-1,TGTGCCAGTAGTCCGGACAGGGATCACACTGAAGCTTTCTTT,CASSPDRDHTEAFF
TRBD2,TRBV4-1,once,18,TRBJ2-4,TGCGCCAGCAGCAAGGGACTAGCGGGGGGTTCAGCCAAAAACATTCAGTACTTC,CASSKGLAGGSAKNIQYF
-,TRBV11-2,once,15,TRBJ2-5,TGTGCCAGCAGCGCCCTAGACAGAGACCAAGAGACCCAGTACTTC,CASSALDRDQETQYF
-,TRBV5-1,-,14,TRBJ1-2,TGCGCCAGCAGCCCCACCTCAGGGAATCATGGCTACACCTTC,CASSPTSGNHGYTF
-,TRBV28,-,14,TRBJ1-1,TGTGCCAGCAGTGCCCCGACGGGGAATTGGGAAGCTTTCTTT,CASSAPTGNWEAFF